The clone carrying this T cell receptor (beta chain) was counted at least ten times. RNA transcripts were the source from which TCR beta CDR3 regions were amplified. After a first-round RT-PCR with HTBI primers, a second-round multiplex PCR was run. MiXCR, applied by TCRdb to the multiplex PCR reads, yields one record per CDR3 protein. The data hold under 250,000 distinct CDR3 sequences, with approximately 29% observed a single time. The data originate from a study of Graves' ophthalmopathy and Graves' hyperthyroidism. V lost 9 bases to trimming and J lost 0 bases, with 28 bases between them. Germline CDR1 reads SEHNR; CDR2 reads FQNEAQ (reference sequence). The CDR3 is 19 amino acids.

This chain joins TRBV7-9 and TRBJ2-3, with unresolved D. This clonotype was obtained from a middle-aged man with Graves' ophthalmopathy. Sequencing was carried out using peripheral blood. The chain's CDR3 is CARQSLEPQMGESTDTQYF. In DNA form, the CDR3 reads TGTGCCAGGCAGTCCCTAGAACCCCAGATGGGTGAAAGCACAGATACGCAGTATTTT.